This TCR beta chain was captured in a study of chronic HIV infection and antiretroviral therapy. TCRdb fed the 5' RACE reads into MiXCR, producing one record per CDR3 protein. This sample yields 30,000 or so distinct CDR3 sequences, of which around 8.6% are seen a single time; about 2.5% belongs to the top ten. V dropped 4 bases and J dropped 2 bases, with 9 bases sitting between them. Looked up from germline, CDR1 is MNHNS and CDR2 is SASEGT. The CDR3 length is 14 residues. This clonotype was detected ten times or more. The specimen sequenced was peripheral blood. The chain couples TRBV6-1 to TRBJ1-5; D is possibly TRBD1 (6 bases). The sequence was collected from an adult who had HIV and had not received antiretroviral therapy, or was an uninfected healthy control (not recorded which). CDR3 in amino acids: CASSARQGNQPQHF. DNA for the CDR3: TGTGCCAGCAGTGCCAGACAGGGCAATCAGCCCCAGCATTTT.